This T cell receptor (beta chain) stems from a study of radiotherapy plus CTLA-4 blockade in lung cancer. At the level of the study: Disease control was achieved by over 25% of patients, and objective responses by about 17%.

This clone was counted a few times. Antigen: not known. The CDR3 consists of 16 residues. J lost 6 bases, V lost 4 bases, and 10 bases had no gene match. The germline CDR1 and CDR2 sequences are SGHDN and FVKESK. Findings of the study overall: Among reported predictors of response, early blood T cell clone dynamics with interferon-beta performed best.

Profiling relied on immunoSEQ multiplex PCR, and the TCRdb table lists in-frame clones only, not all of them. The sample holds more than 100,000 clones, just under 90% seen once. The sequencing used peripheral blood, collected from a patient treated with radiotherapy plus ipilimumab. This chain joins TRBV14 and TRBJ2-1; 9 nucleotides agree with TRBD2. The clonotype comes from a human donor with non-small cell lung cancer that progressed on radiotherapy plus ipilimumab. The CDR3 reads CASSPAGSGRPNEQFF. In nucleotides, the CDR3 is TGTGCCAGCAGCCCCGCGGGTAGCGGGAGACCCAATGAGCAGTTCTTC.